Each of the 29 T cell receptor beta chains below was sequenced from the same sample in a study of human T cells and chemical hapten exposure. The time point denotes: patch test 1, 2 weeks after DPC sensitization. As to treatment: therapeutic diphenylcyclopropenone sensitization with weekly scalp DPC. TCRdb fed the RACE reads into MiXCR, producing one record per CDR3 protein. The sample carries about 56,000 distinct CDR3 sequences, over 7.5% recorded once. This sample comprised whole blood, obtained in connection with sensitization to the hapten diphenylcyclopropenone (DPC). Receptors originate from a woman between 40 and 50 years old with alopecia areata. Some clones in this sample may be carry-over from other donors' samples.

This clonotype showed up just once. This chain uses TRBV6-6 with TRBJ2-4; TRBD2 matches at 7 bases. Germline CDR1 MNHNY, CDR2 SVGAGI (reference sequence). CDR3 size: 17 residues. J gave up 0 bases and V 2 bases, and 7 bases lay outside the gene matches. This CDR3 is CASSYALPGGAKNIQYF. The CDR3 region has the DNA TGTGCCAGCAGTTACGCACTACCGGGGGGAGCCAAAAACATTCAGTACTTC.

The table lists this clonotype with a few counts. The chain combines TRBV7-2 with TRBJ1-5, with 7 bases identical to TRBD1. The germline V gene encodes CDR1 SGHTA and CDR2 FQGNSA. The CDR3 length is 14 residues. With 1 base clipped from V and 5 bases from J, the junction kept 2 bases outside the gene matches. The CDR3 region has the DNA TGTGCCAGCAGCTTAGGGGACAGAGATCAGCCCCAGCATTTT. The encoded protein is CASSLGDRDQPQHF. The full variable domain, rest sourced from reference TRBV7-2 and TRBJ1-5, is GAGVSQSPSNKVTEKGKDVELRCDPISGHTALYWYRQSLGQGLEFLIYFQGNSAPDKSGLPSDRFSAERTGGSVSTLTIQRTQQEDSAVYLCASSLGDRDQPQHFGDGTRLSIL.

This clonotype occurred many times. The rearrangement links TRBV2 to TRBJ2-7; D unclear. The germline CDR1 and CDR2 sequences are SNHLY and FYNNEI. CDR3 length: 14 residues. Trimming took 6 bases from V and 2 from J, leaving 14 bases between them. The CDR3 loop reads CASSPQGRTYEQYF. CDR3 nucleotide sequence: TGTGCCAGCAGCCCCCAAGGACGGACCTACGAGCAGTACTTC.

The chain couples TRBV6-6 to TRBJ2-7, with a tentative D call TRBD1 (6 bases). The CDR3 runs to 13 residues. Trimming left V 7 bases short and J 3 bases short, with 13 bases between. Germline values: CDR1 MNHNY, CDR2 SVGAGI (reference sequence). CDR3 bases: TGTGCCAGCACCGAGCAGGGGTTCTACGAGCAGTACTTC. Translating it yields CASTEQGFYEQYF.

In its sample, this clonotype ranks as medium-sized (0.01 to 0.1%). This chain uses TRBV6-2 or TRBV6-3 with TRBJ2-3; 9 bases are shared with TRBD2. J gave up 3 bases and V 2 bases, and 6 bases lay outside the gene matches. The CDR3 extends over 16 amino acids. Germline V gives CDR1 MNHEY, CDR2 SVGEGT. CDR3 residues: CASSYGGGARTDTQYF. CDR3 sequence (DNA): TGTGCCAGCAGTTACGGCGGGGGGGCCCGGACAGATACGCAGTATTTT.

This clonotype has a handful of counts. The chain carries TRBV19 and TRBJ2-2, with TRBD1 matching over 11 bases. Looked up from germline, CDR1 is LNHDA and CDR2 is SQIVND (reference sequence). V gave up 1 base and J gave up 0 bases; unmatched junction bases: 1. The CDR3 runs to 17 residues. The CDR3 sequence is CASSIGTGGANTGELFF. The CDR3 DNA follows: TGTGCCAGTAGTATAGGGACAGGGGGCGCGAACACCGGGGAGCTGTTTTTT.

The gene calls are TRBV10-3 and TRBJ1-1; possibly TRBD1 for D (5 bases). There are 13 residues in the CDR3. Germline values: CDR1 ENHRY, CDR2 SYGVKD. Between the trimmed V and J ends, which lost 4 bases and 9 bases, there was a span of 15 bases. CDR3 DNA sequence: TGTGCCATCAGTGGGGGTCCCGGGACCAAAGCTTTCTTT. Protein sequence: CAISGGPGTKAFF.

Many counts were recorded for this clonotype. The chain is built from TRBV3-1 and TRBJ1-2; 10 positions agree with TRBD1. The V gene end was trimmed by 6 bases and the J gene end by 3 bases; junction bases not matched to a gene: 10. From germline, CDR1 is LGHDT and CDR2 YNNKEL (reference sequence). The CDR3 spans 16 residues. The DNA for the CDR3 is TGTGCCAGCAGACGGGACAGGGGCGGGGTGGACTATGGCTACACCTTC. This sequence encodes CASRRDRGGVDYGYTF.

The table lists this clonotype with many counts. CDR3: CASSLYRDRGGYGYTF. CDR3 in DNA: TGTGCCAGCAGCTTATACCGGGACAGGGGAGGCTATGGCTACACCTTC. The rearrangement uses TRBV7-2 and TRBJ1-2, with 10 positions matching TRBD1. Germline assignment: CDR1 SGHTA and CDR2 FQGNSA. This CDR3 has 16 amino acids. V dropped 2 bases and J dropped 4; count of bases not matched to a gene: 7.

The J gene is TRBJ2-5, the V gene TRBV2; D may match TRBD1 or TRBD2 (5 bases each). From germline, CDR1 is SNHLY and CDR2 FYNNEI. The CDR3 length is 13 residues. V shed 7 bases and J shed 7 bases, with 16 bases lying between them. The CDR3 is CASMQGRVATQYF. The CDR3 DNA follows: TGTGCCAGCATGCAGGGACGGGTGGCGACCCAGTACTTC.

This chain connects TRBV3-1 to TRBJ2-1; TRBD2 matches at 11 bases. Trimming cost V 0 bases and J 4 bases; bases outside gene matches: 5. There are 17 residues in the CDR3. Germline V lookup: CDR1 LGHDT, CDR2 YNNKEL (reference sequence). This CDR3 reads CASSQDFPSGGYNEQFF. In nucleotides, the CDR3 is TGTGCCAGCAGCCAAGATTTTCCTAGCGGGGGGTACAATGAGCAGTTCTTC.

At least ten counts were recorded for this clonotype. The genes are TRBV5-6 and TRBJ2-3; D perhaps matches TRBD2 (6 bases). The CDR3 loop spans 15 amino acids. Trimming took off 6 bases at V and 4 bases at J, with 18 bases between the two ends. Per germline, CDR1 SGHDT and CDR2 YYEEEE. The CDR3 is CASTRSGEGADTQYF. In nucleotides, the CDR3 is TGTGCCAGCACTCGCTCGGGGGAAGGGGCAGATACGCAGTATTTT.

This clonotype occurred many times. The chain uses TRBV2 and TRBJ2-1; 8 bases map to TRBD2. The germline V gene has CDR1 SNHLY and CDR2 FYNNEI. The ends lost 4 bases at V and 9 bases at J; junction bases unmatched: 5. There are 13 residues in the CDR3. The CDR3 DNA reads as TGTGCCAGCAGTGCGCTAAGCGGGGGTGAGCAGTTCTTC. Protein sequence: CASSALSGGEQFF.

This clonotype was detected many times. The chain uses TRBV5-6 and TRBJ2-7, with D perhaps TRBD2 (5 bases). CDR1 is SGHDT and CDR2 is YYEEEE in the germline V gene. The CDR3 is 12 amino acids. The V gene lost 0 bases and the J gene lost 12 bases, with 13 bases spanning the gap. The CDR3, as DNA: TGTGCCAGCAGCTTGGGATTTGGAGGACGGTACTTC. Protein sequence: CASSLGFGGRYF.

The chain has TRBV2 and TRBJ1-1; a possible D gene is TRBD1 (6 bases). Trimming cost V 8 bases and J 2 bases, with 15 bases left between them. The V gene's germline CDR1 is SNHLY and CDR2 FYNNEI. The CDR3 is made up of 14 amino acids. In nucleotides, the CDR3 is TGTGCCAGCGAGAGGACAGCCTTAAACACTGAAGCTTTCTTT. Protein sequence: CASERTALNTEAFF.

In this sample, this clonotype turned up many times. The chain couples TRBV4-2 to TRBJ2-1, with TRBD2 matching 7 bases. CDR1 and CDR2 from the germline V gene are LGHNA and YNFKEQ. The trim removed 4 bases at V and 3 bases at J, leaving 12 bases unmatched. The CDR3 sequence is 17 residues long. This chain's CDR3 is CASSRSLLAADYNEQFF. The CDR3 bases are TGTGCCAGCAGCCGATCACTTCTAGCGGCGGACTACAATGAGCAGTTCTTC.

There are a few counts of this clonotype. The rearrangement joins TRBV5-8 to TRBJ2-3; 7 nucleotides match TRBD1. CDR1 is SGHTS, CDR2 YDEGEE, per germline. CDR3 length equals 16 residues. With 4 bases clipped from V and 5 bases from J, the junction kept 13 bases outside the gene matches. DNA of the CDR3: TGTGCCAGCAGCGGAGCCCTTGGGACAGAAGGAGATACGCAGTATTTT. Translated: CASSGALGTEGDTQYF.

This clonotype was picked up a small number of times. J is TRBJ1-2 and V is TRBV4-3, with TRBD1 matching 8 bases. The CDR3 length is 15 residues. The germline V gene has CDR1 LGHNA and CDR2 YSLEER. V was pared by 4 bases and J by 4 bases, with 8 bases of the junction left unmatched. DNA for the CDR3: TGCGCCAGCAGCCGGGATGACAGGGGCTTCTATGGCTACACCTTC. The encoded protein is CASSRDDRGFYGYTF.

This clonotype was recorded many times. The chain recombines TRBV6-2 or TRBV6-3 with TRBJ2-6; D not resolved. The germline gives CDR1 MNHEY, CDR2 SVGEGT. The V end lost 6 bases, the J end lost 2 bases, and 11 bases lay between the germline ends. CDR3 length equals 15 residues. CDR3 protein: CASSRDGAGANVLTF. CDR3 nucleotide sequence: TGTGCCAGCAGCCGCGACGGAGCTGGGGCCAACGTCCTGACTTTC.

There are many counts of this clonotype. The chain combines TRBV28 with TRBJ1-6; a possible D gene is TRBD1 (5 bases). The CDR3 sequence is 13 residues long. Trimming left V 6 bases short and J 13 bases short, with 16 bases between. Germline CDR1 reads MDHEN; CDR2 reads SYDVKM. CDR3 DNA: TGTGCCAGCAGAAGCGGGACGGCCAAGCCCCTCCACTTT. Translated, it gives CASRSGTAKPLHF.

This sequence joins TRBV12-3 or TRBV12-4 and TRBJ2-3, with D unclear. The length of the CDR3 is 11 residues. Trimming removed 7 bases from V and 5 bases from J, with 7 bases in between. CDR3 in amino acids: CASTWGDTQYF. CDR3 DNA sequence: TGTGCCAGCACCTGGGGAGATACGCAGTATTTT.

There are many counts of this clonotype. The chain recombines TRBV7-6 with TRBJ2-3; D may correspond to TRBD1 or TRBD2 (6 bases each). The CDR3 has 15 amino acids. CDR1 and CDR2 (germline): SGHVS, FNYEAQ. V lost 5 bases, J lost 5 bases, and 17 bases lay in between. The chain's CDR3 is CASSPGAGRRDTQYF. The CDR3 nucleotides read TGTGCCAGCAGCCCAGGGGCGGGGCGACGAGATACGCAGTATTTT.

In its sample, this clonotype was seen a few times. The chain couples TRBV6-2 or TRBV6-3 to TRBJ2-5; 7 bases are a match to TRBD1. V lost 0 bases to trimming and J lost 5 bases; unmatched junction nucleotides: 9. Per the germline V gene, CDR1 is MNHEY and CDR2 is SVGEGT. The CDR3 consists of 16 residues. CDR3 sequence reads: CASSYSDNRGEETQYF. The CDR3 nucleotides are TGTGCCAGCAGTTACTCGGATAACAGGGGAGAGGAGACCCAGTACTTC.

This clonotype was seen at least ten times. V is TRBV20-1 and J is TRBJ1-1, with D uncertain. V was clipped by 3 bases and J by 1 base, with 3 bases between them. Germline V gene sequence: CDR1 DFQATT, CDR2 SNEGSKA (reference sequence). The CDR3 runs 11 residues. The CDR3 protein is CSARPNTEAFF. The CDR3 DNA reads as TGCAGTGCTAGGCCGAACACTGAAGCTTTCTTT.

This clonotype was counted between two and nine times. The chain couples TRBV28 to TRBJ1-4; maybe TRBD1 (6 bases). This CDR3 comprises 14 residues. V lost 5 bases and J 5 bases, leaving 12 bases between the germline ends. CDR1 MDHEN and CDR2 SYDVKM come from the germline V gene. For the CDR3, the DNA is TGTGCCAGCAGTGTCATAGGGGGGAATGAAAAACTGTTTTTT. Translated, it gives CASSVIGGNEKLFF.

This chain uses TRBV2 with TRBJ1-4, with 9 bases aligning to TRBD1. Per the germline V gene, CDR1 is SNHLY and CDR2 is FYNNEI. V shed 2 bases, J shed 8 bases, and the junction held 6 bases outside the gene matches. The CDR3 sequence is 15 residues long. CDR3 residues: CASSEWGTGTEKLFF. The CDR3 DNA reads TGTGCCAGCAGTGAATGGGGGACAGGGACCGAAAAACTGTTTTTT.

V gene TRBV10-2 combines with J gene TRBJ1-1; possibly TRBD1 for D (6 bases). The germline V gene has CDR1 WSHSY and CDR2 SAAADI. CDR3 length: 13 residues. V lost 6 bases to trimming and J lost 1 base, with 9 bases between them. This CDR3 is CASRGQQNTEAFF. The CDR3 coding sequence is TGCGCCAGCAGAGGACAGCAGAACACTGAAGCTTTCTTT.

This clonotype has a handful of counts. The V and J genes are TRBV28 and TRBJ1-1; the D gene is possibly TRBD1 (5 bases). The CDR3 loop spans 13 amino acids. Germline CDR1 reads MDHEN; CDR2 reads SYDVKM. Deletions cut 8 bases from V and 5 bases from J, with 15 bases between. The CDR3 reads CASPSPGRTEAFF. The CDR3 DNA follows: TGTGCCAGCCCAAGCCCAGGGCGGACTGAAGCTTTCTTT.

This clonotype came up a few times. V usage is TRBV20-1 and J usage is TRBJ1-6, with 7 bases lining up with TRBD1. With 0 bases clipped from V and 6 bases from J, the junction kept 5 bases outside the gene matches. CDR1 and CDR2 (germline): DFQATT, SNEGSKA (reference sequence). The CDR3 spans 15 residues. The CDR3 nucleotides read TGCAGTGCTAGAGACCACAGGGGCATTAATTCACCCCTCCACTTT. Protein: CSARDHRGINSPLHF.